These 32 T cell receptor beta chains were sequenced from one sample in a study of T cells in Graves' hyperthyroidism and ophthalmopathy. The CDR3 regions of TCR beta were amplified from RNA transcripts. Carried out on the TCR CDR3, a first-round RT-PCR used the HTBI primer set. Each CDR3 protein is one row after TCRdb ran MiXCR on the multiplex PCR reads. The table lists approximately 590,000 distinct CDR3 sequences, 15% to 19% of them singletons. Sample: blood. These receptors came from a woman between 25 and 40 years old with Graves' hyperthyroidism.

This clonotype was seen a handful of times. A much bigger clone sits one base away, suggesting this may be a read error. The chain uses TRBV27 and TRBJ2-7; D gene unclear. The CDR3 contains 14 residues. Germline V gene sequence: CDR1 MNHEY, CDR2 SMNVEV (reference sequence). The V gene lost 5 bases and the J gene lost 2 bases, with 13 bases spanning the gap. This CDR3 is CASSPSGPTYEQYF. The DNA of the CDR3 is TGTGCCAGCAGTCCCAGTGGTCCTACCTACGAGCAGTACTTC.

This clonotype was seen many times. The genes are TRBV30 and TRBJ1-1; D not resolved. Trimming removed 2 bases at V and 5 bases at J, with 15 bases between. Germline V lookup: CDR1 GTSNPN, CDR2 SVGIG (reference sequence). The CDR3 spans 14 residues. This chain's CDR3 is CAWSKLLTGTEAFF. The CDR3 DNA reads TGTGCCTGGAGTAAGTTGCTGACTGGGACTGAAGCTTTCTTT.

The J gene is TRBJ1-4, the V gene TRBV20-1; D is ambiguous. V dropped 6 bases and J dropped 0 bases, with 11 bases sitting between them. The CDR3 contains 14 residues. The germline CDR1 and CDR2 sequences are DFQATT and SNEGSKA (reference sequence). As DNA, the CDR3 is TGCAGTGCGGACGCAGCAGCAACTAATGAAAAACTGTTTTTT. This encodes CSADAAATNEKLFF.

The rearrangement joins TRBV4-1 to TRBJ2-1; D is perhaps TRBD2 (5 bases). CDR1 MGHRA and CDR2 YSYEKL come from the germline V gene. The V end lost 3 bases, the J end lost 9 bases, and 12 bases lay between the germline ends. CDR3 length: 13 residues. CDR3 in DNA: TGCGCCAGCAGCCAGTTACTAGTCGGTGAGCAGTTCTTC. This gives the protein CASSQLLVGEQFF.

This clonotype was observed many times. The chain links TRBV20-1 to TRBJ2-7; no definite D call. This CDR3 has 13 residues. The V end was cut by 6 bases, the J end by 2 bases, with 14 bases between. Germline CDR1 reads DFQATT; CDR2 reads SNEGSKA (reference sequence). CDR3 in amino acids: CSARKASTYEQYF. DNA for the CDR3: TGCAGTGCCCGCAAGGCCTCCACCTACGAGCAGTACTTC.

This clonotype was picked up many times. The rearrangement uses TRBV30 and TRBJ1-2; the D gene is possibly TRBD1 (5 bases). CDR3 length: 14 amino acids. V lost 0 bases, J lost 5 bases, and 13 bases lay in between. CDR1 and CDR2 from the germline V gene are GTSNPN and SVGIG (reference sequence). CDR3 coding DNA: TGTGCCTGGAGTGTTGCCGGGGGGGAGTATGGCTACACCTTC. It codes for CAWSVAGGEYGYTF.

This clonotype was observed many times. In nucleotides, the CDR3 is TGCGCCAGCAGCCGAGGGGAAGTAGGTGAGCAGTTCTTC. This encodes CASSRGEVGEQFF. The genes are TRBV5-1 and TRBJ2-1, with D perhaps given as TRBD1 or TRBD2 (5 bases each). V lost 4 bases and J 9 bases, leaving 14 bases between the germline ends. CDR1 is SGHRS, CDR2 YFSETQ, per germline. The CDR3 has 13 residues.

The table lists this clonotype with many counts. This chain links TRBV12-3 or TRBV12-4 with TRBJ2-7, with TRBD2 matching 7 bases. The trim removed 3 bases at V and 1 base at J, leaving 6 bases unmatched. The CDR3 is 15 residues long. The CDR3 reads CASSFSPAGSYEQYF. The CDR3 DNA reads as TGTGCCAGCAGTTTCAGCCCAGCGGGGTCCTACGAGCAGTACTTC.

The sample holds many counts of this clonotype. The chain employs TRBV5-1 and TRBJ1-4; D call uncertain. Germline V CDR1 and CDR2: SGHRS, YFSETQ. Trimming took off 0 bases at V and 0 bases at J, with 12 bases between the two ends. CDR3 length: 17 residues. CDR3 nucleotides: TGCGCCAGCAGCTTGGGCCTCCTGGGTGCAACTAATGAAAAACTGTTTTTT. Translating it yields CASSLGLLGATNEKLFF.

This clonotype was found many times. V and J are TRBV12-3 or TRBV12-4 and TRBJ2-1; 11 bases fit TRBD2. Germline trimming cut 8 bases from V and 6 bases from J; bases unmatched to any gene: 6. The CDR3 is made up of 14 amino acids. This chain's CDR3 is CASRLAGGFNEQFF. For the CDR3, the DNA is TGTGCCAGCCGGCTAGCGGGAGGATTCAATGAGCAGTTCTTC.

This clonotype showed up many times. The V gene is TRBV20-1, the J gene TRBJ2-7; D call uncertain. The V gene's germline CDR1 is DFQATT and CDR2 SNEGSKA (reference sequence). This CDR3 has 10 residues. V gave up 7 bases and J gave up 3 bases, with 7 bases separating them. The CDR3 DNA follows: TGCAGTGTCGCCAACTACGAGCAGTACTTC. It encodes CSVANYEQYF.

The sample holds many counts of this clonotype. The chain couples TRBV7-8 to TRBJ2-1; TRBD2 aligns across 11 bases. Germline CDR1 and CDR2: SGHVS and FQNEAQ. With V trimmed by 3 bases and J by 9 bases, 22 bases remained unmatched. CDR3 length equals 20 residues. The chain's CDR3 is CASSFGRLAGLSREGGEQFF. DNA of the CDR3: TGTGCCAGCAGCTTTGGTCGACTAGCGGGATTGTCTAGGGAGGGTGGTGAGCAGTTCTTC.

This clonotype was seen many times. The V call is TRBV6-1, the J call TRBJ2-7; D not certain. Trimming stripped 6 bases from V and 2 bases from J, with 11 bases between. Germline lookup yields CDR1 MNHNS and CDR2 SASEGT. CDR3 length: 13 amino acids. For the CDR3, the DNA is TGTGCCAGCAGAAAGGGCTTGGCCTACGAGCAGTACTTC. Amino acid sequence: CASRKGLAYEQYF.

This chain joins TRBV24-1 and TRBJ2-3, with a tentative D call TRBD2 (6 bases). Germline lookup yields CDR1 KGHDR and CDR2 SFDVKD. CDR3 length: 13 residues. Between the trimmed V and J ends, which lost 2 bases and 4 bases, there was a span of 6 bases. CDR3 DNA: TGTGCCACCAGTGATTCGGGGGCAGATACGCAGTATTTT. Encoded protein: CATSDSGADTQYF.

The table lists this clonotype with many counts. The chain combines TRBV7-2 with TRBJ1-5; D uncertain. This CDR3 is built from 15 residues. CDR1 is SGHTA, CDR2 FQGNSA, per germline. V was cut by 1 base and J by 0 bases, with 7 bases left in between. The CDR3 loop reads CASSLEHISNQPQHF. CDR3 DNA sequence: TGTGCCAGCAGCTTAGAACACATTAGCAATCAGCCCCAGCATTTT.

Of note for this clonotype: Possible read error: a much larger clone is one base away. V is TRBV12-3 or TRBV12-4 and J is TRBJ2-7; 8 bases match TRBD1. There are 13 residues in the CDR3. CDR3 sequence reads: CACSFTGGYEQYF. The CDR3, as DNA: TGTGCCTGCAGTTTCACAGGGGGGTACGAGCAGTACTTC.

This clonotype has at least ten counts. The genes are TRBV7-3 and TRBJ2-2; 10 bases agree with TRBD1. Germline values: CDR1 SGHTA, CDR2 FQGTGA. The CDR3 totals 13 residues. V shed 8 bases and J 6 bases; nucleotides not matched to a gene: 3. The CDR3 nucleotides are TGTGCCAGCGCCGACAGGGGGCCCGGGGAGCTGTTTTTT. Its protein is CASADRGPGELFF.

This clonotype was recorded at least ten times. The chain carries TRBV20-1 and TRBJ2-7; a possible D gene is TRBD1 (5 bases). Germline lookup yields CDR1 DFQATT and CDR2 SNEGSKA (reference sequence). The CDR3 sequence is 13 residues long. Trimming left V 6 bases short and J 6 bases short, with 18 bases between. CDR3 region: CSASRDARGEQYF. The CDR3 DNA follows: TGCAGTGCCAGTAGGGATGCTAGGGGCGAGCAGTACTTC.

This clonotype was counted a few times. This sequence joins TRBV2 and TRBJ2-1; 12 bases line up with TRBD2. The CDR3 length is 14 residues. From germline, CDR1 is SNHLY and CDR2 FYNNEI. Trimming at V came to 10 bases and at J to 6 bases, leaving 7 bases not matched to a gene. CDR3 sequence reads: CATILAGGINEQFF. CDR3 bases: TGTGCCACGATACTAGCGGGAGGAATCAATGAGCAGTTCTTC.

This clonotype has a count of ten or more. CDR3 coding DNA: TGTGCCAGCAGCTTCAACAGCTTCGCCTACAATGAGCAGTTCTTC. Encoded protein: CASSFNSFAYNEQFF. The chain has TRBV7-2 and TRBJ2-1; no reliable D call. Germline V gene data show CDR1 as SGHTA and CDR2 as FQGNSA. The CDR3 runs 15 residues. The V end was cut by 3 bases, the J end by 2 bases, with 11 bases between. The complete variable domain, with remaining parts taken from reference TRBV7-2 and TRBJ2-1, reads GAGVSQSPSNKVTEKGKDVELRCDPISGHTALYWYRQSLGQGLEFLIYFQGNSAPDKSGLPSDRFSAERTGGSVSTLTIQRTQQEDSAVYLCASSFNSFAYNEQFFGPGTRLTVL.

This clonotype was observed at least ten times. The chain is built from TRBV5-1 and TRBJ2-1; D is perhaps TRBD1 or TRBD2 (5 bases each). This CDR3 region has 15 residues. With 5 bases removed from V and 6 bases from J, the gap between germline ends came to 18 bases. The germline CDR1 and CDR2 sequences are SGHRS and YFSETQ. In DNA, the CDR3 is TGCGCCAGCAGGCTGCAGGGAGCGTTAAGCAATGAGCAGTTCTTC. Protein product: CASRLQGALSNEQFF. Using reference TRBV5-1 and TRBJ2-1 for the parts outside the CDR3, the full variable domain is KAGVTQTPRYLIKTRGQQVTLSCSPISGHRSVSWYQQTPGQGLQFLFEYFSETQRNKGNFPGRFSGRQFSNSRSEMNVSTLELGDSALYLCASRLQGALSNEQFFGPGTRLTVL.

In this sample, this clonotype turned up many times. The rearrangement joins TRBV20-1 to TRBJ2-7, with 7 nucleotides matching TRBD1. The CDR3 is 17 residues long. Per the germline V gene, CDR1 is DFQATT and CDR2 is SNEGSKA (reference sequence). The V segment lost 3 bases and the J segment 0 bases; nucleotides outside the gene matches: 14. In DNA, the CDR3 is TGCAGTGCTAGCCGACGGAATTACAGGGGAGACTCCTACGAGCAGTACTTC. Encoded protein: CSASRRNYRGDSYEQYF.

This clonotype has a handful of counts. This chain's CDR3 is CASSPSPDYEQYF. In DNA form, the CDR3 reads TGTGCCAGCTCTCCAAGCCCAGATTACGAGCAGTACTTC. The chain recombines TRBV18 with TRBJ2-7; D unresolved. Germline V gene data show CDR1 as KGHSH and CDR2 as LQKENI. The V end lost 6 bases, the J end lost 4 bases, and 13 bases lay between the germline ends. This CDR3 region has 13 residues. Full variable domain (missing parts from reference TRBV18 and TRBJ2-7): NAGVMQNPRHLVRRRGQEARLRCSPMKGHSHVYWYRQLPEEGLKFMVYLQKENIIDESGMPKERFSAEFPKEGPSILRIQQVVRGDSAAYFCASSPSPDYEQYFGPGTRLTVT.

This clonotype was recorded at least ten times. The chain employs TRBV7-9 and TRBJ2-3; TRBD2 might be the D (5 bases). Germline CDR1 is SEHNR and CDR2 is FQNEAQ (reference sequence). Trimming took off 3 bases at V and 0 bases at J, with 13 bases between the two ends. CDR3 length: 16 amino acids. The CDR3 sequence is CASSFRLASSTDTQYF. In nucleotides, the CDR3 is TGTGCCAGCAGCTTCCGTTTAGCGTCTAGCACAGATACGCAGTATTTT.

Only a few counts were recorded for this clonotype. The chain employs TRBV20-1 and TRBJ1-1; D call uncertain. With 0 bases removed from V and 6 bases from J, the gap between germline ends came to 14 bases. The CDR3 length is 14 residues. Germline V gives CDR1 DFQATT, CDR2 SNEGSKA (reference sequence). CDR3 coding DNA: TGCAGTGCTAGAGATCCTGGCGGAGGCGCTGAAGCTTTCTTT. It specifies CSARDPGGGAEAFF.

This clonotype has just a few counts. V gene TRBV10-1 combines with J gene TRBJ2-7; D is undetermined. V shed 6 bases and J shed 3 bases, with 9 bases lying between them. The CDR3 spans 12 residues. CDR1 and CDR2 (germline): WNHNN, SYGVQD (reference sequence). The chain's CDR3 is CASRIAVYEQYF. CDR3 nucleotide sequence: TGCGCCAGCAGAATAGCCGTCTACGAGCAGTACTTC.

Many counts were recorded for this clonotype. CDR3 sequence: CASSQGPPGRLYNEQFF. DNA for the CDR3: TGTGCCAGCAGCCAAGGACCTCCGGGACGCTTATACAATGAGCAGTTCTTC. J is TRBJ2-1 and V is TRBV3-1; D possibly matches TRBD1 or TRBD2 (5 bases each). Trimming stripped 1 base from V and 4 bases from J, with 17 bases between. The CDR3 loop spans 17 amino acids. Germline-derived CDR1 and CDR2 are LGHDT and YNNKEL (reference sequence).

This chain joins TRBV27 and TRBJ2-5, with D possibly being TRBD1 (5 bases). Trimming shortened V by 2 bases and J by 4 bases, and 8 bases separated the two germline ends. This CDR3 is built from 13 residues. Germline-derived CDR1 and CDR2 are MNHEY and SMNVEV (reference sequence). As DNA, the CDR3 is TGTGCCAGCAGTTTAGGGGCCCTAGAGACCCAGTACTTC. Amino acid sequence: CASSLGALETQYF.

This clonotype was counted at least ten times. This chain uses TRBV30 with TRBJ2-1; TRBD2 matches at 11 bases. V lost 7 bases to trimming and J lost 7 bases; unmatched junction nucleotides: 3. The CDR3 length is 12 residues. Germline V CDR1 and CDR2: GTSNPN, SVGIG (reference sequence). DNA of the CDR3: TGTGCCTTAACTAGCGGGAGTAATGAGCAGTTCTTC. Its translation: CALTSGSNEQFF.

This clonotype was detected many times. This chain connects TRBV3-1 to TRBJ1-1; D is unresolved. Trimming took 0 bases from V and 7 from J, leaving 12 bases between them. Looked up from germline, CDR1 is LGHDT and CDR2 is YNNKEL (reference sequence). The length of the CDR3 is 14 residues. The CDR3 nucleotides are TGTGCCAGCAGCCAAGATTTAAGAACACATGAAGCTTTCTTT. It translates to CASSQDLRTHEAFF. Based on the CDR3 plus reference TRBV3-1 and TRBJ1-1, the full variable domain is DTAVSQTPKYLVTQMGNDKSIKCEQNLGHDTMYWYKQDSKKFLKIMFSYNNKELIINETVPNRFSPKSPDKAHLNLHINSLELGDSAVYFCASSQDLRTHEAFFGQGTRLTVV.

In this sample, this clonotype turned up a few times. The rearrangement links TRBV6-6 to TRBJ2-3, with 9 bases matching TRBD2. The CDR3 sequence is 18 residues long. The germline gives CDR1 MNHNY, CDR2 SVGAGI (reference sequence). With V trimmed by 0 bases and J by 6 bases, 13 bases remained unmatched. CDR3 nucleotide sequence: TGTGCCAGCAGTTACTCGCACCTTAGCGGGAGTGCGAAGGATACGCAGTATTTT. Amino acid sequence: CASSYSHLSGSAKDTQYF.

This chain links TRBV7-9 with TRBJ2-1; tentatively, D is TRBD1 (5 bases). CDR1 is SEHNR and CDR2 is FQNEAQ in the germline V gene (reference sequence). V dropped 4 bases and J dropped 5 bases, with 21 bases sitting between them. The CDR3 consists of 17 residues. The DNA of the CDR3 is TGTGCCAGCAGCTCCCCGACAGTACCAAACTTAAACAATGAGCAGTTCTTC. Translation: CASSSPTVPNLNNEQFF.